The clone carrying this T cell receptor (beta chain) was found a few times. Antigen: not known. The entry originates in a study of CD8 T cells in ankylosing spondylitis. Whole-study findings and limits: Matched ankylosing spondylitis synovial fluid reportedly contained a significantly enriched population of disease-linked clones. Disease-linked clones had a CD8+ phenotype and relatively low frequency in peripheral blood. Typical of ankylosing spondylitis blood, it appeared, was a TCR beta motif of under 10 highly homologous variants. In synovial fluid and blood from reactive arthritis, some motif variants were previously reported.

CDR1 is DFQATT, CDR2 SNEGSKA, per germline (reference sequence). The CDR3 runs to 16 residues. The ends lost 0 bases at V and 1 base at J; junction bases unmatched: 5. Library preparation for TCR beta used quantitative 5'-RACE with molecular barcodes. In TCRdb, the 5' RACE reads were re-called with MiXCR into one record per CDR3 protein. This sample has more than 400,000 distinct CDR3 sequences, with approximately 5% found just once. This TCR came from a male donor with ankylosing spondylitis. The material sequenced was blood, either unsorted or a sorted T cell fraction (not recorded which). This chain connects TRBV20-1 to TRBJ2-1; 8 bases line up with TRBD2. The CDR3 region has the DNA TGCAGTGCTAGAGATCCCATAGCGGGATCCTACAATGAGCAGTTCTTC. Translating it yields CSARDPIAGSYNEQFF.